Listed here is a single T cell receptor beta chain. Its cognate antigen is unknown. Repertoires were generated with immunoSEQ multiplex PCR, while TCRdb's copy carries only in-frame clones and drops some. The repertoire holds about 17,000 clones, with about 85% as singletons. The sample belongs to a study of somatic mutations in cytotoxic T cells in rheumatoid arthritis. Trimming pared 7 bases from V and 5 bases from J, leaving 12 bases between. The CDR3 contains 13 residues. Germline V CDR1 and CDR2: MNHEY, SMNVEV (reference sequence). Notes on the study in general: Clonality measured in CD8+ T cells did not differ significantly between rheumatoid arthritis patients and age-matched healthy controls.

Both CD4+ and CD8+ cells were separated through positive magnetic bead selection, and their purity was verified using flow cytometry. The source is an adult with rheumatoid arthritis. The chain is built from TRBV27 and TRBJ1-5; tentatively, D is TRBD1 (5 bases). The sequencing sample was made of CD8+ T cells sorted from blood. Written as DNA, the CDR3 is TGTGCCAGCAATCCTGGGGGGGATCAGCCCCAGCATTTT. Encoded protein: CASNPGGDQPQHF.